This TCR beta chain was sequenced during a study of CD8+ T cells in alopecia areata. This clone was found a few times. As yet, its antigen is unknown. General study points: It was observed that many expanded lesional clones persisted in scalp and blood during tofacitinib.

Germline CDR1 and CDR2: LNHNV and YYDKDF (reference sequence). The length of the CDR3 is 16 residues. V lost 7 bases to trimming and J lost 9 bases; unmatched junction nucleotides: 16. Specified treatment: oral pan-JAK inhibitor, 5-10 mg twice daily. Investigators isolated RNA and reverse transcribed it into cDNA to act as the sequencing template. Assay used: immunoSEQ multiplex PCR; TCRdb lists only in-frame clones, some missing. The profile shows about 120,000 clones, 55% to 60% of them singletons. This receptor was taken from a human donor with alopecia areata. This specimen was CD4+ T cells sorted from blood, taken at week 24, from a patient treated with tofacitinib. V gene TRBV15 combines with J gene TRBJ2-1; 9 nucleotides agree with TRBD2. CDR3 nucleotides: TGTGCCACCATTCTGCGGGGGGGCCTCCAACACTCTGAGCAGTTCTTC. Translated, it gives CATILRGGLQHSEQFF.